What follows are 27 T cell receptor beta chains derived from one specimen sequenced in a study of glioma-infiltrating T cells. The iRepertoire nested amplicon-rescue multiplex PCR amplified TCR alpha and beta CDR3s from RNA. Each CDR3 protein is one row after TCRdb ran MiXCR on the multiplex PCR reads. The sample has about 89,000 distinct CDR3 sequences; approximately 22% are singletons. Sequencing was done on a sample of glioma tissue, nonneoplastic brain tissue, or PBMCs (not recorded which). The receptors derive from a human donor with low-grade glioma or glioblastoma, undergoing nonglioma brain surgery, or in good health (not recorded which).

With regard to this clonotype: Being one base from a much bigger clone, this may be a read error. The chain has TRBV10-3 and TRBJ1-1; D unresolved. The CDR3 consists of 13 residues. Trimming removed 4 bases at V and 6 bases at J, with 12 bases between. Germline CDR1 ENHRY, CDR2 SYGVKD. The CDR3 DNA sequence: TGTGCCATCAGTGGGAACTTGGTACCTGAAGCTTTCTTT. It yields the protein CAISGNLVPEAFF.

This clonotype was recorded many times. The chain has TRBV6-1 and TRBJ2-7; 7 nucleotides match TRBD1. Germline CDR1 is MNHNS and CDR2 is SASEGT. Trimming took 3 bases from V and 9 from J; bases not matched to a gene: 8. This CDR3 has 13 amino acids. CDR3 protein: CASSDYTGTAQYF. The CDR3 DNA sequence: TGTGCCAGCAGTGACTACACCGGGACAGCGCAGTACTTC.

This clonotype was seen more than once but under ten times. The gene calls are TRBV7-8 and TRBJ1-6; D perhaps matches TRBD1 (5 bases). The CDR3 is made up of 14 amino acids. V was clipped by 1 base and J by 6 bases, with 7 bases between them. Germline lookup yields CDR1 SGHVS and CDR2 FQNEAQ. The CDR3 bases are TGTGCCAGCAGCTTAGGTAGGGGTAATTCACCCCTCCACTTT. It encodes CASSLGRGNSPLHF. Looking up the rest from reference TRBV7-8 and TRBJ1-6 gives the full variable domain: GAGVSQSPRYKVAKRGQDVALRCDPISGHVSLFWYQQALGQGPEFLTYFQNEAQLDKSGLPSDRFFAERPEGSVSTLKIQRTQQEDSAVYLCASSLGRGNSPLHFGNGTRLTVT.

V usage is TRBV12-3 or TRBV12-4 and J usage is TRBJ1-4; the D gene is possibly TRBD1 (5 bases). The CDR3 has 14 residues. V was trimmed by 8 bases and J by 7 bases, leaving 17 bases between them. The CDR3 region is CASSQAPKAEKLFF. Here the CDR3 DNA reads TGTGCCAGCTCACAGGCGCCGAAGGCTGAAAAACTGTTTTTT.

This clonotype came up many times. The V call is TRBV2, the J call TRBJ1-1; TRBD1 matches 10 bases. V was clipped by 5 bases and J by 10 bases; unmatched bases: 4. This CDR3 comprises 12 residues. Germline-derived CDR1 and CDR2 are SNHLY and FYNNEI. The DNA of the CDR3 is TGTGCCAGCAGTCGGGACAGGGGAACAGCTTTCTTT. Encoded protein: CASSRDRGTAFF.

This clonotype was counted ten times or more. The CDR3 is CASSYSWLEVGEQFF. The CDR3, as DNA: TGTGCCAGCAGTTACTCTTGGCTAGAGGTGGGTGAGCAGTTCTTC. This chain uses TRBV6-6 with TRBJ2-1, with D unresolved. V was pared by 0 bases and J by 9 bases, with 15 bases between. The germline CDR1 and CDR2 sequences are MNHNY and SVGAGI (reference sequence). CDR3 length: 15 residues.

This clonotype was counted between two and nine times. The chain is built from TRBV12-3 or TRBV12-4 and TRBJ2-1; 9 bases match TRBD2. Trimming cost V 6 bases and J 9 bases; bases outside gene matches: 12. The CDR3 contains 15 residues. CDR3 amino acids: CASRRVAGVDGEQFF. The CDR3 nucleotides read TGTGCCAGCAGACGGGTAGCGGGGGTGGACGGTGAGCAGTTCTTC.

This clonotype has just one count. This CDR3 reads CASTTGRWAYEQYF. The CDR3, as DNA: TGTGCCAGCACGACAGGTCGGTGGGCCTACGAGCAGTACTTC. The chain is built from TRBV27 and TRBJ2-7; D perhaps matches TRBD1 (6 bases). Germline CDR1 reads MNHEY; CDR2 reads SMNVEV (reference sequence). The germline V and J ends were trimmed by 7 bases and 2 bases, with 15 bases remaining between them. The CDR3 covers 14 residues.

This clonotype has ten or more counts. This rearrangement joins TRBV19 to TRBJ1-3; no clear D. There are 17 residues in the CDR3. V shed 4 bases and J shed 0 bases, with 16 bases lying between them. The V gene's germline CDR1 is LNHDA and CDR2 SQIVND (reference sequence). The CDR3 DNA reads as TGTGCCAGTAGTACCTCATCTAGGACGGGCTCTGGAAACACCATATATTTT. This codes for CASSTSSRTGSGNTIYF.

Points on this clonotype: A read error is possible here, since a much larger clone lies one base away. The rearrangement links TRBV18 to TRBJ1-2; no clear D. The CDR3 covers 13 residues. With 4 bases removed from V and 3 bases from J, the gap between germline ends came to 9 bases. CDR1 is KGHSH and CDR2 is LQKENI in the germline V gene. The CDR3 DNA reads TGTGCCAGCTCACGTGGTTGGGACTATGGCTACACCTTC. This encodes CASSRGWDYGYTF. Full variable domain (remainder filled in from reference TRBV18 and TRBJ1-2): NAGVMQNPRHLVRRRGQEARLRCSPMKGHSHVYWYRQLPEEGLKFMVYLQKENIIDESGMPKERFSAEFPKEGPSILRIQQVVRGDSAAYFCASSRGWDYGYTFGSGTRLTVV.

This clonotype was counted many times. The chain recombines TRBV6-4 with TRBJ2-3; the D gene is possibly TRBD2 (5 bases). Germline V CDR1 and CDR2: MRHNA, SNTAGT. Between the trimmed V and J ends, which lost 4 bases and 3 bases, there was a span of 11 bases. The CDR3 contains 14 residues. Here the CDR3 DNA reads TGTGCCAGCAGTGCCCGAGGGTGGACAGATACGCAGTATTTT. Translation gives CASSARGWTDTQYF.

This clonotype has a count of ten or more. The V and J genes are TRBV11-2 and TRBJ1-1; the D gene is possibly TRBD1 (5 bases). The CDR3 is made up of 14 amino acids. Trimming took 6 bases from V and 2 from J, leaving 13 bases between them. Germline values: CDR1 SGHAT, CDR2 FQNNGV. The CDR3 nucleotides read TGTGCCAGCAGACGGGACCGAACCAACACTGAAGCTTTCTTT. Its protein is CASRRDRTNTEAFF.

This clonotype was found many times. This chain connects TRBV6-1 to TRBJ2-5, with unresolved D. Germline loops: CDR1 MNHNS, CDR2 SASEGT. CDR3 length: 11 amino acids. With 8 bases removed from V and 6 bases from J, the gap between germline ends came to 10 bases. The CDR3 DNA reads TGTGCCAGCGGGTGGGTCCAGACCCAGTACTTC. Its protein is CASGWVQTQYF.

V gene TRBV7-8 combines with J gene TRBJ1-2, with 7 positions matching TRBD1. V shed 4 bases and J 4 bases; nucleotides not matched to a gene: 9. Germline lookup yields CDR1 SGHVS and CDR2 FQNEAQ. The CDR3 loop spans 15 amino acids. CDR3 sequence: CASSSGGRGTYGYTF. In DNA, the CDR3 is TGTGCCAGCAGCTCAGGGGGGAGGGGTACCTATGGCTACACCTTC.

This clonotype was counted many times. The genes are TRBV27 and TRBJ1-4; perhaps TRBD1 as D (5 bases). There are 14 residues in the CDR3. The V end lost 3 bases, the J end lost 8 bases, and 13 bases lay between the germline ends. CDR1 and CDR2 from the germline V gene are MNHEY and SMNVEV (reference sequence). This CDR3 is CASSFRGGREKLFF. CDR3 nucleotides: TGTGCCAGCAGTTTTCGGGGGGGACGGGAAAAACTGTTTTTT.

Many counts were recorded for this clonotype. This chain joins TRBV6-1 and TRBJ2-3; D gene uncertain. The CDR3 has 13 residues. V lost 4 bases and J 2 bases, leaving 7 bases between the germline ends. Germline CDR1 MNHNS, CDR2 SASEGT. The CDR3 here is CASSGIFTDTQYF. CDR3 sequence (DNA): TGTGCCAGCAGTGGAATTTTCACAGATACGCAGTATTTT.

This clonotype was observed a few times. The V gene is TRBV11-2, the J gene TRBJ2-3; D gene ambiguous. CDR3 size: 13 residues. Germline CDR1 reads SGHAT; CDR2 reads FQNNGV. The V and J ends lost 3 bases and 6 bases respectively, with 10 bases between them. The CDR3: CASSLSLEDTQYF. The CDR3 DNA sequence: TGTGCCAGCAGCTTGTCTCTTGAGGATACGCAGTATTTT.

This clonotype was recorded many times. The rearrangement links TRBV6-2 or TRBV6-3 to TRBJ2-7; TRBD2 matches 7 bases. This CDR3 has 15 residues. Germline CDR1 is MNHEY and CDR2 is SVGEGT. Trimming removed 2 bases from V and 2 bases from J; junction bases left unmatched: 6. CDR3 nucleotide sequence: TGTGCCAGCAGTTACGGACTAGATGCGGCCTACGAGCAGTACTTC. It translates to CASSYGLDAAYEQYF.

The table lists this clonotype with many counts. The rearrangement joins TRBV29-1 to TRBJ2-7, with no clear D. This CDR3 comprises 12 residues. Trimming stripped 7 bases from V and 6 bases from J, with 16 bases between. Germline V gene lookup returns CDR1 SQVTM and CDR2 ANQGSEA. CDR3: CSASTGLGEQYF. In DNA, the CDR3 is TGCAGCGCATCGACCGGATTAGGCGAGCAGTACTTC.

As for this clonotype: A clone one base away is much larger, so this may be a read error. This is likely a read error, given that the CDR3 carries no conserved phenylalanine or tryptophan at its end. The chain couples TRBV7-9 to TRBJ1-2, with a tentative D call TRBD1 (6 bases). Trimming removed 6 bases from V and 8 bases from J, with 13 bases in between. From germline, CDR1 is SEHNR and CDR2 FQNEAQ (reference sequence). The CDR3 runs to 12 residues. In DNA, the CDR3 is TGTGCCAGCAGTCTACAGGGAGAAGGCTACACCTAC. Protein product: CASSLQGEGYTY.

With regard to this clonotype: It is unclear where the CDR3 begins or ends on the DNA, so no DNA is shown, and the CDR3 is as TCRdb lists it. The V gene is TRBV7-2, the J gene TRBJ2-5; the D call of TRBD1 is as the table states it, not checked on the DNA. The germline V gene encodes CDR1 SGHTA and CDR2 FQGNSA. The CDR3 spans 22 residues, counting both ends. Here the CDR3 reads CASSFYICSAPTSRDPRETQYF.

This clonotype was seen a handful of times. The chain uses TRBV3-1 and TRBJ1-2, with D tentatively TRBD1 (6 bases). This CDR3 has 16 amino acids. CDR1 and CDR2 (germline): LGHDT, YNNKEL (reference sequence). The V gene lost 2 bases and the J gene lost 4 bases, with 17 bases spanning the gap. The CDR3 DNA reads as TGTGCCAGCAGCCAACCTTTTAGGGGGAAGGGCTATGGCTACACCTTC. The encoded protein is CASSQPFRGKGYGYTF.

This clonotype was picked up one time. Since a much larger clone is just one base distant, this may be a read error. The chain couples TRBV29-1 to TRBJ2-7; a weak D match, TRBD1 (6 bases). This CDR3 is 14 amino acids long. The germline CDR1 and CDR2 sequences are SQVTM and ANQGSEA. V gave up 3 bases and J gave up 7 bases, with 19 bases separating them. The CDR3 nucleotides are TGCAGCGTTGAGCAGGGGCAGGACGAGGGGGAGCAGTACTTC. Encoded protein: CSVEQGQDEGEQYF.

CDR3 sequence reads: CASSQDSGGIAKNIQYF. The CDR3 DNA reads as TGTGCCAGCAGCCAAGATTCCGGGGGGATAGCCAAAAACATTCAGTACTTC. The chain has TRBV3-1 and TRBJ2-4; 7 nucleotides agree with TRBD2. Unmatched junction bases numbered 5, after V lost 0 bases and J lost 0 bases. The CDR3 is 17 amino acids. CDR1 and CDR2 (germline): LGHDT, YNNKEL (reference sequence).

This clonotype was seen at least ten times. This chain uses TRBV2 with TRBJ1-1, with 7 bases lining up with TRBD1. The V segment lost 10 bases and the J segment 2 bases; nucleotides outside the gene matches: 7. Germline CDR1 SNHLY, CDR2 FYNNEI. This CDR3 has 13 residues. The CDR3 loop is CATNRGGNTEAFF. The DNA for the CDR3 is TGTGCCACTAACAGGGGAGGAAACACTGAAGCTTTCTTT.

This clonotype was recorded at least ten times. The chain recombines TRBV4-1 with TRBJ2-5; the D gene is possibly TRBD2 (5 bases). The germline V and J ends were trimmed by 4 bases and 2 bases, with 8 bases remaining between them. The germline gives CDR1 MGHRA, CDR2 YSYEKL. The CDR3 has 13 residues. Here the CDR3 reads CASSRAEQETQYF. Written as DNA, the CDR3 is TGCGCCAGCAGCCGAGCGGAGCAAGAGACCCAGTACTTC.

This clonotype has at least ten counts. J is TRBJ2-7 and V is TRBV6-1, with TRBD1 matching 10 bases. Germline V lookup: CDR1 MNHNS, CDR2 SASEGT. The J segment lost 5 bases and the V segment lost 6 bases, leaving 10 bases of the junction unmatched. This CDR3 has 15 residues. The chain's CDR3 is CASSRKETGGHEQYF. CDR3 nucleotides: TGTGCCAGCAGCCGCAAAGAGACAGGGGGCCACGAGCAGTACTTC.